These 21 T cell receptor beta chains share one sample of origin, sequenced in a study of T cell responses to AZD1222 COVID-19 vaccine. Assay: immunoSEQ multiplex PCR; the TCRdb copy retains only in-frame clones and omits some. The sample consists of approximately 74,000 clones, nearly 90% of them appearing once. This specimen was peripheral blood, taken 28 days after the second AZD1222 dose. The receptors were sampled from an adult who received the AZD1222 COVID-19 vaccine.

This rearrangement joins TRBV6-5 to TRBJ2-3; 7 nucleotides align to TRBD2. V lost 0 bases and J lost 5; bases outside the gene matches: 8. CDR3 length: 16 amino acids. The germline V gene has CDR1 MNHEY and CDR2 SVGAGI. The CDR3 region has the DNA TGTGCCAGCAGTTACTCGATGGCGGGAGCGGAAGATACGCAGTATTTT. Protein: CASSYSMAGAEDTQYF.

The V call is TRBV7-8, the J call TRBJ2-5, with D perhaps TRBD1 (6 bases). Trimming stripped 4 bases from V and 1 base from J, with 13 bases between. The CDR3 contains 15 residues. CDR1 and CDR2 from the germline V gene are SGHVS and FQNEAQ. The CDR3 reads CASSSYRDPQETQYF. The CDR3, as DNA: TGTGCCAGCAGCTCGTACAGGGACCCCCAAGAGACCCAGTACTTC.

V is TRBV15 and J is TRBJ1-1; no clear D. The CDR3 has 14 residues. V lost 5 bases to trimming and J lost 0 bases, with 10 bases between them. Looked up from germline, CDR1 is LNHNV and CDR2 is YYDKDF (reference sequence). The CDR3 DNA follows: TGTGCCACCAGCTCGCGGACGGTGAACACTGAAGCTTTCTTT. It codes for CATSSRTVNTEAFF. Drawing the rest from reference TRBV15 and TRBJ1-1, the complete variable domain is DAMVIQNPRYQVTQFGKPVTLSCSQTLNHNVMYWYQQKSSQAPKLLFHYYDKDFNNEADTPDNFQSRRPNTSFCFLDIRSPGLGDTAMYLCATSSRTVNTEAFFGQGTRLTVV.

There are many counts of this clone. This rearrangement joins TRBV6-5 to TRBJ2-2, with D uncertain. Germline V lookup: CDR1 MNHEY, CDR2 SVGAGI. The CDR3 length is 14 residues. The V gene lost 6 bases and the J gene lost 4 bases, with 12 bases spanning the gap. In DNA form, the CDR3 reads TGTGCCAGCAGCTTACCAAAGGGCACCGGGGAGCTGTTTTTT. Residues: CASSLPKGTGELFF.

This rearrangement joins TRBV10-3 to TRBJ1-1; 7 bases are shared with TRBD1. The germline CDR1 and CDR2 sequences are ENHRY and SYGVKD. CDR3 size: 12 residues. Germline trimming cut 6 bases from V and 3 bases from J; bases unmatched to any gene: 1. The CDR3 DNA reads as TGTGCCATCAGGCAGGGGGACACTGAAGCTTTCTTT. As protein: CAIRQGDTEAFF.

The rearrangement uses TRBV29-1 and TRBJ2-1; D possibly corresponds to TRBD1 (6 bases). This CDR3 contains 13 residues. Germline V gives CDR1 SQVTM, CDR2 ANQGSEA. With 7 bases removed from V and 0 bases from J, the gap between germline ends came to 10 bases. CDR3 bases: TGCAGCGGGGACAAGAGCTCCTACAATGAGCAGTTCTTC. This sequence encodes CSGDKSSYNEQFF.

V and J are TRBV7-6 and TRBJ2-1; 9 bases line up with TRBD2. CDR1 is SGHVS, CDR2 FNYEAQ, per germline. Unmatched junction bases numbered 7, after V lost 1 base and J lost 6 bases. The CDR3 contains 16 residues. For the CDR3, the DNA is TGTGCCAGCAGCTTAGGTGCACTAGCGGGTGGCAATGAGCAGTTCTTC. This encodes CASSLGALAGGNEQFF.

The CDR3 region is CASSQDHTGANVLTF. CDR3 nucleotide sequence: TGTGCCAGCAGCCAAGATCATACTGGGGCCAACGTCCTGACTTTC. The rearrangement uses TRBV3-1 (or the pseudogene TRBV3-2) and TRBJ2-6; D is ambiguous. The length of the CDR3 is 15 residues. Germline V gene lookup returns CDR1 LGHDT and CDR2 YNNKEL (reference sequence). The V end was cut by 0 bases, the J end by 2 bases, with 5 bases between.

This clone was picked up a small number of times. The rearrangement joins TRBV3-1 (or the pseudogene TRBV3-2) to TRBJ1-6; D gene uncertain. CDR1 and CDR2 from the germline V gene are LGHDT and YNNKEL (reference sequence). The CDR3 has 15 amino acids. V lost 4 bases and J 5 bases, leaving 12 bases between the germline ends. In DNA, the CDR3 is TGTGCCAGCAGCCTCAACGCCGCCCATAATTCACCCCTCCACTTT. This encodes CASSLNAAHNSPLHF.

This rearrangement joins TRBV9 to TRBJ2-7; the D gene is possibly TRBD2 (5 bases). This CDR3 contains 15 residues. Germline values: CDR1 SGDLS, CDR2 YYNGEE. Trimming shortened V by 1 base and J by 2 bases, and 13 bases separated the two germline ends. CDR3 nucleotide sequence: TGTGCCAGCAGCGTATCAGGCGGGCCCACCTACGAGCAGTACTTC. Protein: CASSVSGGPTYEQYF.

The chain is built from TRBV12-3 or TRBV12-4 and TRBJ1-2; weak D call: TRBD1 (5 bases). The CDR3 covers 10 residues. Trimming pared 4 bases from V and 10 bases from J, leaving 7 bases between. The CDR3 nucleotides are TGTGCCAGCAGTTCAGGGCTCTACACCTTC. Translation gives CASSSGLYTF.

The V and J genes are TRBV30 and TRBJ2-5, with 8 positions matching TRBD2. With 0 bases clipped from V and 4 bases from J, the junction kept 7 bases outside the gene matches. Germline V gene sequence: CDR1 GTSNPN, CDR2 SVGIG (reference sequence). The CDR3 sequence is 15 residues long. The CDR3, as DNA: TGTGCCTGGAGTGTAGCGAGCGGGAGTGGAGAGACCCAGTACTTC. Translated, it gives CAWSVASGSGETQYF.

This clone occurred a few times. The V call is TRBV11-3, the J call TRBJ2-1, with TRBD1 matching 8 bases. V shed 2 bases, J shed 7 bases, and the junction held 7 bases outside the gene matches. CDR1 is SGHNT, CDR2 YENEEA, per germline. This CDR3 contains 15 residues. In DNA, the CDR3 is TGTGCCAGCAGCTTACAGGGGGCTCCTCGGAATGAGCAGTTCTTC. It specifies CASSLQGAPRNEQFF. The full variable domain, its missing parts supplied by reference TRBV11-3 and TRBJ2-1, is EAGVVQSPRYKIIEKKQPVAFWCNPISGHNTLYWYLQNLGQGPELLIRYENEEAVDDSQLPKDRFSAERLKGVDSTLKIQPAELGDSAVYLCASSLQGAPRNEQFFGPGTRLTVL.

CDR3 sequence: CASYDTGYNNSPLHF. The CDR3 nucleotides are TGTGCCAGCTATGATACAGGGTATAATAATTCACCCCTCCACTTT. The chain uses TRBV6-5 and TRBJ1-6, with D maybe TRBD1 (6 bases). This CDR3 is 15 amino acids long. Trimming left V 8 bases short and J 5 bases short, with 16 bases between. Per the germline V gene, CDR1 is MNHEY and CDR2 is SVGAGI.

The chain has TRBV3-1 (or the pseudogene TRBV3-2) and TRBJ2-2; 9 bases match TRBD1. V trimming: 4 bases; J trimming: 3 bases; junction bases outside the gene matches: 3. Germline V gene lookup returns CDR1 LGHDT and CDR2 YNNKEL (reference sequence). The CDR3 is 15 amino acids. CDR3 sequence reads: CASSRRQGDTGELFF. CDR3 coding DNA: TGTGCCAGCAGCCGCCGACAGGGGGACACCGGGGAGCTGTTTTTT.

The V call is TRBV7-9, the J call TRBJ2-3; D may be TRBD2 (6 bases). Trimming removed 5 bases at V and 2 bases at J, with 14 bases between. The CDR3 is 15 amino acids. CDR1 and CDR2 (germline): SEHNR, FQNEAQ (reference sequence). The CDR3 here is CASSRLIADTDTQYF. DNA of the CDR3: TGTGCCAGCAGCCGCCTAATAGCGGACACAGATACGCAGTATTTT.

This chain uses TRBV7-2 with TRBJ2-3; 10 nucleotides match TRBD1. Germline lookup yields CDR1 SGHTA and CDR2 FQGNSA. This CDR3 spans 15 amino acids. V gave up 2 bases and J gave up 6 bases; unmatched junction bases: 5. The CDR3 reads CASSLWTGGKDTQYF. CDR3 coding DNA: TGTGCCAGCAGCTTATGGACAGGGGGTAAGGATACGCAGTATTTT.

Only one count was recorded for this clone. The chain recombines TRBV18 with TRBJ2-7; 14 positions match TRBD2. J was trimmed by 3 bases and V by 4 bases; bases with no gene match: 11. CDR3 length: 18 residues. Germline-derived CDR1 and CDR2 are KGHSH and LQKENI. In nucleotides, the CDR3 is TGTGCCAGCTCACTAGGGGGGGGACTAGCGGGAGAGTTCTACGAGCAGTACTTC. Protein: CASSLGGGLAGEFYEQYF. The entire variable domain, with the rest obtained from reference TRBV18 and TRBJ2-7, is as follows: NAGVMQNPRHLVRRRGQEARLRCSPMKGHSHVYWYRQLPEEGLKFMVYLQKENIIDESGMPKERFSAEFPKEGPSILRIQQVVRGDSAAYFCASSLGGGLAGEFYEQYFGPGTRLTVT.

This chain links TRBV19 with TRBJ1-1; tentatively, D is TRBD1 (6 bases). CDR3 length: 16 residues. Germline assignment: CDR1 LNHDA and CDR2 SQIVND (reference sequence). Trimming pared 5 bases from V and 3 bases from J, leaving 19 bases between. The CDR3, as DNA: TGTGCCAGTAGTCCGATAGGGGGGGTAAGGGACACTGAAGCTTTCTTT. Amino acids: CASSPIGGVRDTEAFF.

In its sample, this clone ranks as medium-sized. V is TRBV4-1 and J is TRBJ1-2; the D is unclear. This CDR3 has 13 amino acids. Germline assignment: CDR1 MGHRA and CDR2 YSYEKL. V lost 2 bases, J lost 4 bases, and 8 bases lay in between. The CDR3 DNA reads TGCGCCAGCAGCCAAAGTAACAGCTATGGCTACACCTTC. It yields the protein CASSQSNSYGYTF.

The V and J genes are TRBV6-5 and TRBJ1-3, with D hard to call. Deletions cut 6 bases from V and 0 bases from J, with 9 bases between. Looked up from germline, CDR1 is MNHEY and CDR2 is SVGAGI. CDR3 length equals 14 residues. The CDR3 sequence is CASRALGSGNTIYF. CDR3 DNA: TGTGCCAGCAGGGCTTTGGGCTCTGGAAACACCATATATTTT.